Each of the 25 T cell receptor beta chains below was sequenced from the same sample in a study of human T cells and chemical hapten exposure. TCRdb re-analysed the RACE reads in MiXCR, keeping a single row per CDR3 protein. The sample yields 60,000 to 65,000 distinct CDR3 sequences, 11% seen once. Noted time point: patch test 3, about 24 weeks after DPC sensitization. Treatment here: therapeutic diphenylcyclopropenone sensitization with weekly scalp DPC. The starting material was whole blood, obtained in connection with sensitization to the hapten diphenylcyclopropenone (DPC). The receptor set was obtained from a woman in her twenties or thirties with alopecia areata. Some clones in this sample may be carry-over from other donors' samples.

The V and J genes are TRBV11-2 and TRBJ2-1; unclear D gene. V gave up 3 bases and J gave up 10 bases, with 7 bases separating them. The CDR3 contains 11 residues. The germline V gene encodes CDR1 SGHAT and CDR2 FQNNGV. The CDR3 protein is CASSLRWEQFF. The CDR3 DNA reads as TGTGCCAGCAGCTTGAGATGGGAGCAGTTCTTC.

This clonotype was seen at least ten times. The chain links TRBV28 to TRBJ2-7; D not certain. CDR3 size: 14 residues. CDR1 is MDHEN, CDR2 SYDVKM, per germline. Between the trimmed V and J ends, which lost 2 bases and 0 bases, there was a span of 8 bases. This CDR3 reads CASSLPDRSYEQYF. The CDR3 DNA follows: TGTGCCAGCAGTTTACCGGACCGCTCCTACGAGCAGTACTTC.

This clonotype was detected many times. CDR3 in amino acids: CASSSTTGFLISTEAFF. The CDR3 DNA reads as TGTGCCAGCAGCTCGACTACCGGGTTCCTCATTTCCACTGAAGCTTTCTTT. This sequence joins TRBV7-9 and TRBJ1-1; no firm D call. The CDR3 length is 17 residues. The germline V gene encodes CDR1 SEHNR and CDR2 FQNEAQ (reference sequence). The germline V and J ends were trimmed by 4 bases and 4 bases, with 22 bases remaining between them. The variable domain in full, with the rest retrieved from reference TRBV7-9 and TRBJ1-1, is DTGVSQNPRHKITKRGQNVTFRCDPISEHNRLYWYRQTLGQGPEFLTYFQNEAQLEKSRLLSDRFSAERPKGSFSTLEIQRTEQGDSAMYLCASSSTTGFLISTEAFFGQGTRLTVV.

In its sample, this clonotype was seen many times. CDR3 DNA sequence: TGTGCCAGCAGCCAAGGTCGGATCTATGGCTACACCTTC. Translating gives CASSQGRIYGYTF. V is TRBV14 and J is TRBJ1-2; D is undetermined. Germline V gives CDR1 SGHDN, CDR2 FVKESK. Between the trimmed V and J ends, which lost 1 base and 4 bases, there was a span of 7 bases. CDR3 length: 13 residues.

This clonotype has at least ten counts. The chain carries TRBV18 and TRBJ1-4; D may be TRBD1 (6 bases). Trimming removed 0 bases at V and 8 bases at J, with 13 bases between. This CDR3 region has 15 residues. From germline, CDR1 is KGHSH and CDR2 LQKENI. The CDR3 region has the DNA TGTGCCAGCTCACCACCGACAGGCCAGGGAGAAAAACTGTTTTTT. This codes for CASSPPTGQGEKLFF.

This clonotype has more than one count but fewer than ten. The chain couples TRBV28 to TRBJ2-3; a possible D gene is TRBD2 (5 bases). Germline loops: CDR1 MDHEN, CDR2 SYDVKM. The CDR3 loop spans 17 amino acids. V was shortened by 7 bases and J by 3 bases, with 23 bases between the two germline ends. The CDR3 coding sequence is TGTGCCAGCAATGCTCCCCGGGGAAGGATTGGGACAGATACGCAGTATTTT. Protein product: CASNAPRGRIGTDTQYF.

Comment on this clonotype: A read error may be the cause here, since a much bigger clone is one base away. The gene calls are TRBV12-3 or TRBV12-4 and TRBJ2-3; TRBD1 might be the D (5 bases). The CDR3 spans 13 residues. The DNA of the CDR3 is TGTGCCAGCAGAGGGGCCCTAGGGGATACGCGGTATTTT. Protein: CASRGALGDTRYF.

The chain employs TRBV7-2 and TRBJ1-1, with a possible D match to TRBD1 (6 bases). The germline CDR1 and CDR2 sequences are SGHTA and FQGNSA. V was clipped by 1 base and J by 8 bases, with 11 bases between them. The CDR3 has 13 residues. The CDR3 region has the DNA TGTGCCAGCAGCTTAGGAACAGGGCTCGAAGCTTTCTTT. This codes for CASSLGTGLEAFF.

There are many counts of this clonotype. The genes are TRBV7-2 and TRBJ2-5, with TRBD1 matching 9 bases. The CDR3 has 13 residues. CDR1 is SGHTA and CDR2 is FQGNSA in the germline V gene. Germline trimming cut 3 bases from V and 5 bases from J; bases unmatched to any gene: 1. CDR3 nucleotides: TGTGCCAGCAGCTTGGGACAGGGCGAGACCCAGTACTTC. As protein: CASSLGQGETQYF.

This clonotype was seen only a few times. The gene calls are TRBV28 and TRBJ1-2; weak D call: TRBD1 (5 bases). This CDR3 is 14 amino acids long. In germline, CDR1 is MDHEN, CDR2 SYDVKM. V was trimmed by 3 bases and J by 1 base, leaving 9 bases between them. The CDR3 region is CASSLPGNNYGYTF. The CDR3 region has the DNA TGTGCCAGCAGTTTGCCAGGGAATAACTATGGCTACACCTTC.

The chain carries TRBV24-1 and TRBJ2-5, with D perhaps TRBD1 (6 bases). Germline assignment: CDR1 KGHDR and CDR2 SFDVKD. The CDR3 totals 16 residues. The V gene lost 4 bases and the J gene lost 5 bases, with 19 bases spanning the gap. The CDR3 protein is CATSDHNRQATETQYF. In nucleotides, the CDR3 is TGTGCCACCAGTGACCATAATCGACAGGCGACGGAGACCCAGTACTTC.

This clonotype was seen a few times. This sequence joins TRBV24-1 and TRBJ2-2; D is ambiguous. Germline lookup yields CDR1 KGHDR and CDR2 SFDVKD. The CDR3 is 12 residues long. The V gene lost 1 base and the J gene lost 6 bases, with 2 bases spanning the gap. CDR3 loop: CATSDFSGELFF. DNA for the CDR3: TGTGCCACCAGTGATTTCTCCGGGGAGCTGTTTTTT.

The V and J genes are TRBV20-1 and TRBJ2-1; 9 bases are shared with TRBD2. V dropped 3 bases and J dropped 15; count of bases not matched to a gene: 9. The CDR3 covers 12 residues. Germline V lookup: CDR1 DFQATT, CDR2 SNEGSKA (reference sequence). CDR3 amino acids: CSARSAGGNPFF. The CDR3 nucleotides are TGCAGTGCTAGGTCTGCGGGGGGGAACCCGTTCTTC.

This clonotype was observed many times. The V gene is TRBV6-2 or TRBV6-3, the J gene TRBJ2-7; D might be TRBD2 (6 bases). Germline CDR1 and CDR2: MNHEY and SVGEGT. V was trimmed by 6 bases and J by 7 bases, leaving 16 bases between them. The CDR3 sequence is 13 residues long. The CDR3 nucleotides read TGTGCCAGCAGAACCCAACCCCGGGGGGAGCAGTACTTC. Its protein is CASRTQPRGEQYF.

This clonotype was observed a few times. This chain's CDR3 is CASSPAGREKLFF. In DNA form, the CDR3 reads TGTGCCAGCTCACCGGCGGGGCGCGAAAAACTGTTTTTT. The genes are TRBV18 and TRBJ1-4; perhaps TRBD1 as D (5 bases). This CDR3 region has 13 residues. V dropped 3 bases and J dropped 8 bases, with 10 bases sitting between them. In germline, CDR1 is KGHSH, CDR2 LQKENI.

This clonotype came up a few times. The gene calls are TRBV10-3 and TRBJ2-3, with D perhaps TRBD1 or TRBD2 (7 bases each). The CDR3 extends over 14 amino acids. Germline V gene data show CDR1 as ENHRY and CDR2 as SYGVKD. Between the trimmed V and J ends, which lost 7 bases and 2 bases, there was a span of 13 bases. The CDR3: CAITPGGDTDTQYF. The CDR3 coding sequence is TGTGCCATCACTCCAGGGGGGGACACAGATACGCAGTATTTT.

This clonotype appeared a few times. The chain joins TRBV12-3 or TRBV12-4 to TRBJ2-1; D not certain. Between the trimmed V and J ends, which lost 0 bases and 12 bases, there was a span of 15 bases. The CDR3 contains 14 residues. The CDR3 loop is CASSLAIGSLGQFF. Here the CDR3 DNA reads TGTGCCAGCAGTTTAGCGATCGGGTCTTTAGGGCAGTTCTTC.

This chain uses TRBV6-2 or TRBV6-3 with TRBJ2-3, with D unclear. Germline CDR1 is MNHEY and CDR2 is SVGEGT. This CDR3 spans 14 amino acids. V was shortened by 3 bases and J by 4 bases, with 11 bases between the two germline ends. The CDR3 sequence is CASSYGGGPDTQYF. The CDR3 DNA follows: TGTGCCAGCAGTTATGGTGGCGGCCCAGATACGCAGTATTTT.

This clonotype was detected a few times. V usage is TRBV19 and J usage is TRBJ2-3, with D possibly being TRBD2 (5 bases). Germline CDR1 LNHDA, CDR2 SQIVND (reference sequence). V was trimmed by 2 bases and J by 0 bases, leaving 9 bases between them. The CDR3 sequence is 15 residues long. In DNA form, the CDR3 reads TGTGCCAGTAGTATATCAGCGGTCAGCACAGATACGCAGTATTTT. As protein: CASSISAVSTDTQYF.

This clonotype was seen a few times. The rearrangement links TRBV2 to TRBJ2-2; no reliable D call. CDR1 is SNHLY, CDR2 FYNNEI, per germline. This CDR3 is 10 amino acids long. V was pared by 3 bases and J by 13 bases, with 6 bases between. Written as DNA, the CDR3 is TGTGCCAGCAGTGATAGCACGCTGTTTTTT. This sequence encodes CASSDSTLFF.

This clonotype was observed a few times. The chain carries TRBV2 and TRBJ1-4; D unresolved. CDR3 size: 14 residues. V lost 3 bases and J lost 10, with 15 bases in between. Germline V gene data show CDR1 as SNHLY and CDR2 as FYNNEI. The DNA for the CDR3 is TGTGCCAGCAGTGAGATCGGGGAATGGGGAAAACTGTTTTTT. As protein: CASSEIGEWGKLFF.

The chain carries TRBV5-1 and TRBJ2-3, with D perhaps TRBD2 (6 bases). The germline gives CDR1 SGHRS, CDR2 YFSETQ. The CDR3 has 15 amino acids. V was clipped by 4 bases and J by 0 bases, with 12 bases between them. Written as DNA, the CDR3 is TGCGCCAGCAGCGCCGCGCGGGACAGCACAGATACGCAGTATTTT. The encoded protein is CASSAARDSTDTQYF.

V usage is TRBV12-3 or TRBV12-4 and J usage is TRBJ1-1; 9 bases align to TRBD1. J gave up 10 bases and V 6 bases, and 9 bases lay outside the gene matches. The CDR3 loop spans 13 amino acids. The CDR3 here is CASSATGGTRAFF. For the CDR3, the DNA is TGTGCCAGCAGCGCGACAGGGGGGACTAGAGCTTTCTTT.

This clonotype came up a few times. This chain uses TRBV5-1 with TRBJ1-1; perhaps TRBD1 as D (6 bases). CDR3 length equals 13 residues. The germline V and J ends were trimmed by 0 bases and 3 bases, with 6 bases remaining between them. Germline CDR1 is SGHRS and CDR2 is YFSETQ. The CDR3 sequence: CASSLAGDTEAFF. The CDR3 nucleotides are TGCGCCAGCAGCTTGGCAGGGGACACTGAAGCTTTCTTT.

The chain employs TRBV18 and TRBJ2-5, with D unclear. Germline V gives CDR1 KGHSH, CDR2 LQKENI. The CDR3 length is 14 residues. The V end was cut by 0 bases, the J end by 5 bases, with 10 bases between. CDR3 sequence (DNA): TGTGCCAGCTCACCACCGACGGTTGGGGAGACCCAGTACTTC. This encodes CASSPPTVGETQYF.